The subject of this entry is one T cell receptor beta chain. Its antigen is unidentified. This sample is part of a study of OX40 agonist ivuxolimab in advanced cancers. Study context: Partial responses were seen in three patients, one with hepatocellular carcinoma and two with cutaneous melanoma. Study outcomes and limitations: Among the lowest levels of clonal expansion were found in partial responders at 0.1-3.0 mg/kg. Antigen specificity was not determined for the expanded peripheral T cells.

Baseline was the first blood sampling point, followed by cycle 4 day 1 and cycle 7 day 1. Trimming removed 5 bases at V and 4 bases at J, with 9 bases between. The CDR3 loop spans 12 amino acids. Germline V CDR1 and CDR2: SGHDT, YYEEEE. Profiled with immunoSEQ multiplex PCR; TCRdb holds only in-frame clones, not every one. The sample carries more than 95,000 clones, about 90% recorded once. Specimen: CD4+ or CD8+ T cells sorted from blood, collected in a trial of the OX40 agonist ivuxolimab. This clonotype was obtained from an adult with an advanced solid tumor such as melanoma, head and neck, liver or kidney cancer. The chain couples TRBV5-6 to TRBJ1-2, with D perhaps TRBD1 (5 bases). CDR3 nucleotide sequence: TGTGCCAGCAGTATGGGGGGCTATGGCTACACCTTC. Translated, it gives CASSMGGYGYTF. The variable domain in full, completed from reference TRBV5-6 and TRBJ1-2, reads DAGVTQSPTHLIKTRGQQVTLRCSPKSGHDTVSWYQQALGQGPQFIFQYYEEEERQRGNFPDRFSGHQFPNYSSELNVNALLLGDSALYLCASSMGGYGYTFGSGTRLTVV.